The 6 T cell receptor beta chains given below trace back to one sample, sequenced in a study of blood T cell repertoires in COVID-19 (dated by TCRdb to 2020 to 2022). The method behind the library was the immunoSEQ multiplex PCR assay. Here the immuneACCESS table is served through TCRdb, limited to in-frame sequences with V and J called. Missing clones are a known gap in these copies; in checked studies unresolved V genes cover under half, and the rest lacks a known reason. A total of 300,000 to 350,000 clones appear in this sample, approximately 83% of them only once. The ten largest clones represent roughly 2% of the sample. Material for sequencing was PBMCs or T cells enriched from blood (not recorded which). These receptors were collected from a man under 40 who had recovered from COVID-19.

This clone appeared a few times. The gene calls are TRBV5-1 and TRBJ2-1; D ambiguous. This CDR3 has 18 amino acids. V lost 0 bases to trimming and J lost 0 bases, with 16 bases between them. Germline V gene data show CDR1 as SGHRS and CDR2 as YFSETQ. The CDR3 region is CASSLAQNSFSSYNEQFF. In nucleotides, the CDR3 is TGCGCCAGCAGCTTGGCACAGAATAGTTTTAGCTCCTACAATGAGCAGTTCTTC.

V is TRBV19 and J is TRBJ1-5, with no clear D. The V gene's germline CDR1 is LNHDA and CDR2 SQIVND (reference sequence). The V gene lost 3 bases and the J gene lost 2 bases, with 14 bases spanning the gap. The CDR3 sequence is 16 residues long. In DNA, the CDR3 is TGTGCCAGTAGTATCGAAGGGAGGGCGGGCAATCAGCCCCAGCATTTT. Amino acids: CASSIEGRAGNQPQHF.

This rearrangement joins TRBV19 to TRBJ2-5; 10 bases map to TRBD1. The length of the CDR3 is 14 residues. From germline, CDR1 is LNHDA and CDR2 SQIVND (reference sequence). V lost 5 bases, J lost 5 bases, and 5 bases stayed unmatched. The CDR3 here is CASSAGQGGETQYF. The CDR3, as DNA: TGTGCCAGTAGTGCCGGACAGGGGGGTGAGACCCAGTACTTC.

The chain employs TRBV7-9 and TRBJ1-2, with 9 nucleotides matching TRBD1. The CDR3 is 15 residues long. Germline loops: CDR1 SEHNR, CDR2 FQNEAQ (reference sequence). V shed 5 bases and J 3 bases; nucleotides not matched to a gene: 7. DNA for the CDR3: TGTGCCAGCAGCCGCACAGGGGGCAGGGACTATGGCTACACCTTC. Amino acids: CASSRTGGRDYGYTF.

This clone came up a few times. DNA of the CDR3: TGTGCCAGCAGCCCGGGACTCGGTGGGGAGACCCAGTACTTC. Translated, it gives CASSPGLGGETQYF. The V and J genes are TRBV3-1 (or the pseudogene TRBV3-2) and TRBJ2-5; weak D call: TRBD2 (6 bases). V shed 4 bases and J shed 5 bases, with 14 bases lying between them. Looked up from germline, CDR1 is LGHDT and CDR2 is YNNKEL (reference sequence). The CDR3 covers 14 residues.

The chain joins TRBV24-1 to TRBJ2-2; TRBD1 might be the D (6 bases). The CDR3 is 13 amino acids. Trimming removed 4 bases from V and 8 bases from J, with 10 bases in between. The V gene's germline CDR1 is KGHDR and CDR2 SFDVKD. The CDR3 region is CATSEDSEGELFF. The CDR3 DNA follows: TGTGCCACCAGTGAGGACAGTGAGGGGGAGCTGTTTTTT.